The 13 T cell receptor beta chains given below trace back to one sample, sequenced in a study of T cell repertoires in cytomegalovirus infection (dated by TCRdb to between 2018 and 2021). Sequencing was carried out with an Illumina HiSeq 1500. Using fastp trimming at Q25 and MiXCR clonotype assembly, TCRdb reanalyzed the public sequencing data and kept in-frame beta chains. Entries are consolidated by CDR3 protein sequence, retaining the most common genes and DNA. The sample yields about 500,000 distinct CDR3 sequences; roughly 34% were counted once. 15% to 20% of the sample lies in the top ten. Which antigens these TCRs recognize remains unknown. The sample's treatment or condition, from its label and the paper: in vitro stimulation with specific CMV peptide epitopes to enrich CMV-specific T cells. Sequences were derived from cultured PBMCs, sampled from culture after CMV antigen stimulation. Receptors were obtained from a human donor in good health (CMV status not recorded). Some clones in this sample may be carry-over from other donors' samples.

The V gene is TRBV28, the J gene TRBJ2-7; D is ambiguous. V gave up 3 bases and J gave up 3 bases, with 9 bases separating them. There are 13 residues in the CDR3. Per germline, CDR1 MDHEN and CDR2 SYDVKM. The CDR3 sequence is CASSLFLGYEQYF. CDR3 DNA sequence: TGTGCCAGCAGTTTGTTTTTGGGCTACGAGCAGTACTTC.

The chain is built from TRBV28 and TRBJ2-1, with 8 bases fitting TRBD1. Germline V lookup: CDR1 MDHEN, CDR2 SYDVKM. CDR3 length equals 12 residues. V was pared by 8 bases and J by 9 bases, with 6 bases of the junction left unmatched. The DNA for the CDR3 is TGTGCCAGCCACCAGGGGGCGTTTGAGCAGTTCTTC. Translated, it gives CASHQGAFEQFF.

Many counts were recorded for this clonotype. CDR3 DNA sequence: TGTGCCAGCAGGGGACAGGGGGCTGTTGTTGGCAATGAGCAGTTCTTC. It translates to CASRGQGAVVGNEQFF. The chain carries TRBV7-2 and TRBJ2-1; 12 nucleotides align to TRBD1. The V segment lost 6 bases and the J segment 6 bases; nucleotides outside the gene matches: 9. The CDR3 is 16 residues long. Germline CDR1 reads SGHTA; CDR2 reads FQGNSA.

The CDR3 DNA reads as TGTGCCATCAGAGCAGACAGGGTTGATCAGCCCCAGCATTTT. Protein: CAIRADRVDQPQHF. The chain carries TRBV10-3 and TRBJ1-5; TRBD1 matches 7 bases. Germline trimming cut 6 bases from V and 5 bases from J; bases unmatched to any gene: 7. CDR1 is ENHRY, CDR2 SYGVKD, per germline. The CDR3 totals 14 residues.

This clonotype was picked up a small number of times. The CDR3, as DNA: TGTGCCAGCAGGAGGACCGGGGAGCTGTTTTTT. It encodes CASRRTGELFF. V usage is TRBV2 and J usage is TRBJ2-2; D remains ambiguous. In germline, CDR1 is SNHLY, CDR2 FYNNEI. This CDR3 has 11 amino acids. The V end lost 6 bases, the J end lost 5 bases, and 4 bases lay between the germline ends.

This clonotype was found many times. The chain employs TRBV7-2 and TRBJ2-1; perhaps TRBD2 as D (6 bases). The germline V gene has CDR1 SGHTA and CDR2 FQGNSA. The CDR3 contains 17 residues. Trimming left V 5 bases short and J 5 bases short, with 22 bases between. CDR3: CASSPYSRRDSNNEQFF. The CDR3 DNA is TGTGCCAGCAGCCCTTATTCCCGCCGGGACTCGAACAATGAGCAGTTCTTC.

The CDR3 loop reads CASSPSVTQYF. In nucleotides, the CDR3 is TGTGCCAGCAGCCCCAGCGTGACCCAGTACTTC. The chain couples TRBV7-2 to TRBJ2-5; D gene uncertain. The length of the CDR3 is 11 residues. Looked up from germline, CDR1 is SGHTA and CDR2 is FQGNSA. The ends were cut back, 5 bases at V and 7 bases at J, with 8 bases in the middle.

This clonotype was detected a few times. The gene calls are TRBV7-6 and TRBJ2-2, with 11 nucleotides matching TRBD1. Germline V lookup: CDR1 SGHVS, CDR2 FNYEAQ. CDR3 size: 16 residues. V lost 5 bases, J lost 3 bases, and 5 bases stayed unmatched. The CDR3 loop reads CASSPGDRGYTGELFF. The CDR3 DNA sequence: TGTGCCAGCAGCCCGGGGGACAGGGGGTACACCGGGGAGCTGTTTTTT.

V usage is TRBV7-9 and J usage is TRBJ1-6; D not certain. The CDR3 runs 15 residues. V lost 5 bases, J lost 0 bases, and 8 bases lay in between. Germline V CDR1 and CDR2: SEHNR, FQNEAQ (reference sequence). CDR3 sequence: CASSDSDSYNSPLHF. The CDR3, as DNA: TGTGCCAGCAGCGATTCGGACTCCTATAATTCACCCCTCCACTTT.

This clonotype was recorded many times. The chain is built from TRBV11-2 and TRBJ1-2; a weak D match, TRBD1 (5 bases). The germline gives CDR1 SGHAT, CDR2 FQNNGV. The length of the CDR3 is 13 residues. The V and J ends lost 0 bases and 8 bases respectively, with 10 bases between them. CDR3 coding DNA: TGTGCCAGCAGCTTAGAGGGGGATGGGGGCTACACCTTC. Its translation is CASSLEGDGGYTF.

A single count supports this clonotype. The chain is built from TRBV7-3 and TRBJ2-2, with D perhaps TRBD1 or TRBD2 (5 bases each). V was clipped by 5 bases and J by 5 bases, with 18 bases between them. This CDR3 has 16 amino acids. Germline CDR1 reads SGHTA; CDR2 reads FQGTGA. As DNA, the CDR3 is TGTGCCAGCAGCCCCCCACCGGGACCAGGAACCGGGGAGCTGTTTTTT. Its protein product is CASSPPPGPGTGELFF.

The V gene is TRBV2, the J gene TRBJ1-6; 9 bases are a match to TRBD1. The V gene end was trimmed by 9 bases and the J gene end by 7 bases; junction bases not matched to a gene: 7. CDR3 length equals 14 residues. Germline V gene data show CDR1 as SNHLY and CDR2 as FYNNEI. The CDR3: CARQGALPNSPLHF. In DNA form, the CDR3 reads TGTGCCAGACAGGGGGCCCTACCAAATTCACCCCTCCACTTT.

This clonotype was counted between two and nine times. The chain carries TRBV7-8 and TRBJ1-5, with a weak D call TRBD1 (5 bases). Trimming shortened V by 7 bases and J by 5 bases, and 18 bases separated the two germline ends. This CDR3 is built from 15 residues. Germline loops: CDR1 SGHVS, CDR2 FQNEAQ. Written as DNA, the CDR3 is TGTGCCAGCAACGTAGGGAGGTGGGGGGATCAGCCCCAGCATTTT. Protein sequence: CASNVGRWGDQPQHF.